These 18 T cell receptor beta chains originate from one sample sequenced in a study of memory CD4+ T cells and cytomegalovirus serostatus. Single viable CD3+CD4+CD8-CD45RO+ cells were sorted as the memory CD4+ T cells. Method: immunoSEQ multiplex PCR; TCRdb's copy keeps in-frame clones and lacks some. The sample lists under 55,000 clones; around 80% were seen once. Material for sequencing was memory CD4+ T cells from blood. These receptors were taken from an adult in good health and CMV-seronegative.

V gene TRBV6-5 combines with J gene TRBJ1-6; D is perhaps TRBD1 (5 bases). V lost 4 bases to trimming and J lost 10 bases, with 17 bases between them. The CDR3 length is 15 residues. Germline CDR1 reads MNHEY; CDR2 reads SVGAGI. CDR3 bases: TGTGCCAGCAGTTCAGAGGGACTGATGAGGTCACCCCTCCACTTT. Translated, it gives CASSSEGLMRSPLHF.

The chain combines TRBV5-6 with TRBJ1-5; D is undetermined. The length of the CDR3 is 17 residues. V was shortened by 0 bases and J by 0 bases, with 13 bases between the two germline ends. Germline V gives CDR1 SGHDT, CDR2 YYEEEE. For the CDR3, the DNA is TGTGCCAGCAGCTTGGGGTGGGGTGTATATAGCAATCAGCCCCAGCATTTT. This sequence encodes CASSLGWGVYSNQPQHF.

The V and J genes are TRBV19 and TRBJ1-2, with 12 positions matching TRBD1. The junction had 6 bases not matched to a gene; V was cut back by 3 bases and J by 4 bases. The CDR3 runs 16 residues. Germline V gives CDR1 LNHDA, CDR2 SQIVND (reference sequence). CDR3 nucleotides: TGTGCCAGTAGTATGGCGGGACAGGGGGCGATCTATGGCTACACCTTC. Amino acids: CASSMAGQGAIYGYTF. The variable domain in full, with the rest retrieved from reference TRBV19 and TRBJ1-2, is DGGITQSPKYLFRKEGQNVTLSCEQNLNHDAMYWYRQDPGQGLRLIYYSQIVNDFQKGDIAEGYSVSREKKESFPLTVTSAQKNPTAFYLCASSMAGQGAIYGYTFGSGTRLTVV.

V and J are TRBV2 and TRBJ2-5; D is ambiguous. CDR3 size: 11 residues. Germline V lookup: CDR1 SNHLY, CDR2 FYNNEI. Trimming stripped 7 bases from V and 2 bases from J, with 5 bases between. In DNA form, the CDR3 reads TGTGCCAGCAAATCTCAAGAGACCCAGTACTTC. Translating gives CASKSQETQYF.

The genes are TRBV10-1 and TRBJ1-1, with D unresolved. V was pared by 6 bases and J by 1 base, with 18 bases between. The CDR3 is 16 amino acids. CDR1 and CDR2 from the germline V gene are WNHNN and SYGVQD (reference sequence). Here the CDR3 DNA reads TGCGCCAGCAGCCTCTTCCGTGAGGCCCGGAACACTGAAGCTTTCTTT. Protein sequence: CASSLFREARNTEAFF.

V usage is TRBV9 and J usage is TRBJ1-2; a weak D match, TRBD1 (5 bases). CDR3 length equals 13 residues. Trimming removed 4 bases from V and 6 bases from J, with 13 bases in between. CDR1 and CDR2 (germline): SGDLS, YYNGEE. CDR3 nucleotide sequence: TGTGCCAGCAGCACCCGACAGAATGATGGCTACACCTTC. This gives the protein CASSTRQNDGYTF. Full variable domain (rest looked up from reference TRBV9 and TRBJ1-2): DSGVTQTPKHLITATGQRVTLRCSPRSGDLSVYWYQQSLDQGLQFLIQYYNGEERAKGNILERFSAQQFPDLHSELNLSSLELGDSALYFCASSTRQNDGYTFGSGTRLTVV.

The chain couples TRBV10-3 to TRBJ2-1; TRBD1 might be the D (6 bases). Germline-derived CDR1 and CDR2 are ENHRY and SYGVKD. The ends were cut back, 6 bases at V and 8 bases at J, with 17 bases in the middle. This CDR3 contains 14 residues. This CDR3 is CAIRVSSGADEQFF. For the CDR3, the DNA is TGTGCCATCAGAGTGAGCTCAGGGGCCGATGAGCAGTTCTTC.

Remarks on this clone: The germline gene is not matched at one end of the junction; a read error may be the cause. This sequence joins TRBV13 and TRBJ1-1, with D uncertain. The CDR3 sequence is 13 residues long. Germline CDR1 and CDR2: PRHDT and FYEKMQ (reference sequence). CDR3 loop: CASSVGQNTEAFF. For the CDR3, the DNA is TGTGCCAGCAGCGTAGGCCAGAACACTGAAGCTTTCTTT.

This chain joins TRBV10-3 and TRBJ2-1, with D unresolved. Trimming removed 0 bases from V and 4 bases from J, with 13 bases in between. The V gene's germline CDR1 is ENHRY and CDR2 SYGVKD. CDR3 length: 16 residues. CDR3 in amino acids: CAISESRTDRYNEQFF. The CDR3 coding sequence is TGTGCCATCAGTGAGTCTAGGACGGACCGATACAATGAGCAGTTCTTC.

The chain employs TRBV6-6 and TRBJ1-1, with D possibly being TRBD1 (5 bases). The V gene's germline CDR1 is MNHNY and CDR2 SVGAGI (reference sequence). The CDR3 covers 15 residues. With 2 bases removed from V and 2 bases from J, the gap between germline ends came to 12 bases. Here the CDR3 DNA reads TGTGCCAGCAGTTACCCACAGGAGCTTAACACTGAAGCTTTCTTT. Its protein product is CASSYPQELNTEAFF.

With regard to this clone: A read error may account for a junction end that differs from germline. The chain combines TRBV28 with TRBJ1-2; D is undetermined. Germline V lookup: CDR1 MDHEN, CDR2 SYDVKM. This CDR3 is 9 amino acids long. The CDR3: CASSLPPLF. DNA of the CDR3: TGTGCCAGCAGTTTACCCCCCCTCTTC.

The chain links TRBV25-1 to TRBJ2-1; D is uncertain. Germline-derived CDR1 and CDR2 are MGHDK and SYGVNS. The ends were cut back, 2 bases at V and 7 bases at J, with 12 bases in the middle. The CDR3 length is 14 residues. This CDR3 is CASSEGSKVNEQFF. The CDR3 bases are TGTGCCAGCAGTGAAGGAAGTAAGGTGAATGAGCAGTTCTTC.

This clone appeared once. The J gene is TRBJ1-1, the V gene TRBV27, with D possibly being TRBD1 (6 bases). Trimming pared 7 bases from V and 1 base from J, leaving 10 bases between. This CDR3 spans 13 amino acids. The germline V gene has CDR1 MNHEY and CDR2 SMNVEV (reference sequence). CDR3 in DNA: TGTGCCAGCACCACAGGGCGGAACACTGAAGCTTTCTTT. Protein: CASTTGRNTEAFF.

The rearrangement joins TRBV27 to TRBJ2-7, with 8 bases matching TRBD2. The CDR3 consists of 15 residues. The trim removed 4 bases at V and 0 bases at J, leaving 5 bases unmatched. Germline lookup yields CDR1 MNHEY and CDR2 SMNVEV (reference sequence). The CDR3 bases are TGTGCCAGCAGTTCCCTAGCGGGCAACTCCTACGAGCAGTACTTC. Translating gives CASSSLAGNSYEQYF.

The table lists this clone with a count of one. J is TRBJ1-5 and V is TRBV5-6; no clear D. The CDR3 spans 14 residues. CDR1 is SGHDT, CDR2 YYEEEE, per germline. Trimming took off 0 bases at V and 6 bases at J, with 10 bases between the two ends. The CDR3 reads CASSLEGLFQPQHF. CDR3 nucleotides: TGTGCCAGCAGCTTGGAGGGCTTGTTTCAGCCCCAGCATTTT. Supplemented by reference TRBV5-6 and TRBJ1-5, the full variable domain reads DAGVTQSPTHLIKTRGQQVTLRCSPKSGHDTVSWYQQALGQGPQFIFQYYEEEERQRGNFPDRFSGHQFPNYSSELNVNALLLGDSALYLCASSLEGLFQPQHFGDGTRLSIL.

V is TRBV2 and J is TRBJ2-7, with D tentatively TRBD2 (6 bases). Germline CDR1 and CDR2: SNHLY and FYNNEI. The CDR3 spans 15 residues. V was clipped by 3 bases and J by 2 bases, with 14 bases between them. The CDR3 region is CASSEKPGVPYEQYF. CDR3 in DNA: TGTGCCAGCAGTGAGAAGCCGGGAGTTCCCTACGAGCAGTACTTC.

The V gene is TRBV19, the J gene TRBJ2-3; the D gene is possibly TRBD1 (6 bases). This CDR3 comprises 16 residues. V lost 0 bases, J lost 0 bases, and 10 bases lay in between. From germline, CDR1 is LNHDA and CDR2 SQIVND (reference sequence). Here the CDR3 DNA reads TGTGCCAGTAGTATAGAACAGGGCCCTAGCACAGATACGCAGTATTTT. It specifies CASSIEQGPSTDTQYF.

The chain joins TRBV10-3 to TRBJ1-5, with no clear D. The CDR3 has 13 amino acids. The V gene's germline CDR1 is ENHRY and CDR2 SYGVKD. Trimming pared 1 base from V and 4 bases from J, leaving 5 bases between. The CDR3 nucleotides are TGTGCCATCAGTGAGTTGGAAAATCAGCCCCAGCATTTT. As protein: CAISELENQPQHF.